This T cell receptor (beta chain) was retrieved from a study of T cell changes during pregnancy in multiple sclerosis. TCRdb's copy holds only in-frame clones and misses some; the assay was immunoSEQ multiplex PCR. The table has around 62,000 clones, around 91% seen once; the top ten hold about 2%. The germline gives CDR1 MNHEY, CDR2 SVGAGI. J gave up 5 bases and V 6 bases, and 7 bases lay outside the gene matches. The CDR3 extends over 15 amino acids. This receptor was obtained from a female donor in good health, enrolled as a control in a pregnancy study. The sequences come from peripheral blood, collected in the second trimester of pregnancy. The rearrangement joins TRBV6-5 to TRBJ2-2; 9 nucleotides align to TRBD1. For the CDR3, the DNA is TGTGCCAGCAGACTCGGACAGGGGAGAACCGGGGAGCTGTTTTTT. Translating gives CASRLGQGRTGELFF.